These 24 T cell receptor beta chains were all obtained from the same sample, sequenced in a study of blood T cell repertoires in COVID-19. Assay used: immunoSEQ multiplex PCR; TCRdb lists only in-frame clones, some missing. The table shows around 120,000 clones, with about 90% occurring only once. The specimen sequenced was peripheral blood. These receptors all come from a woman in her fifties or sixties with COVID-19, enrolled during active disease.

This clone was found once. V usage is TRBV5-4 and J usage is TRBJ2-5, with D possibly matching TRBD2 (5 bases). V lost 0 bases and J 5 bases, leaving 14 bases between the germline ends. Germline-derived CDR1 and CDR2 are SGHNT and YYREEE (reference sequence). The CDR3 is 15 residues long. DNA for the CDR3: TGTGCCAGCAGCTTGGATAAGTCGGGGTGGGAGACCCAGTACTTC. This encodes CASSLDKSGWETQYF.

The J gene is TRBJ1-4, the V gene TRBV19; D might be TRBD1 (5 bases). CDR3 length: 14 residues. Trimming removed 5 bases at V and 8 bases at J, with 15 bases between. The germline V gene has CDR1 LNHDA and CDR2 SQIVND (reference sequence). The CDR3 region is CASSSPGGTEKLFF. The CDR3 DNA is TGTGCCAGTAGTTCCCCGGGGGGGACCGAAAAACTGTTTTTT.

This rearrangement joins TRBV4-1 to TRBJ1-2; TRBD1 matches 8 bases. This CDR3 has 13 amino acids. Looked up from germline, CDR1 is MGHRA and CDR2 is YSYEKL. After removal of 4 bases from V and 6 bases from J, the junction contained 4 bases not matched to a gene. CDR3 sequence reads: CASSRPTGDGYTF. CDR3 in DNA: TGCGCCAGCAGCCGCCCGACAGGGGATGGCTACACCTTC.

This sequence joins TRBV5-1 and TRBJ2-2; the match to TRBD1 covers 7 bases. The germline V gene has CDR1 SGHRS and CDR2 YFSETQ. After removal of 0 bases from V and 8 bases from J, the junction contained 4 bases not matched to a gene. The CDR3 has 14 residues. The CDR3 is CASSLVRGPGELFF. The CDR3 DNA reads as TGCGCCAGCAGCTTGGTTAGGGGGCCAGGGGAGCTGTTTTTT. The whole variable domain, remainder taken from reference TRBV5-1 and TRBJ2-2, is KAGVTQTPRYLIKTRGQQVTLSCSPISGHRSVSWYQQTPGQGLQFLFEYFSETQRNKGNFPGRFSGRQFSNSRSEMNVSTLELGDSALYLCASSLVRGPGELFFGEGSRLTVL.

This clone was seen once. The J gene is TRBJ2-7, the V gene TRBV13, with D unresolved. This CDR3 region has 13 residues. CDR1 is PRHDT, CDR2 FYEKMQ, per germline (reference sequence). V was clipped by 2 bases and J by 5 bases, with 10 bases between them. The CDR3 sequence is CASSLSGFHEQYF. CDR3 bases: TGTGCCAGCAGCTTATCAGGCTTCCACGAGCAGTACTTC.

The rearrangement joins TRBV6-2 or TRBV6-3 to TRBJ1-4; a weak D match, TRBD1 (5 bases). This CDR3 has 14 amino acids. The V and J ends lost 6 bases and 8 bases respectively, with 16 bases between them. Germline V gene data show CDR1 as MNHEY and CDR2 as SVGEGT. The CDR3 reads CASSLQVTREKLFF. CDR3 nucleotide sequence: TGTGCCAGCAGCCTACAGGTGACAAGGGAAAAACTGTTTTTT.

This chain connects TRBV6-1 to TRBJ1-1; 10 nucleotides align to TRBD1. The V and J ends lost 4 bases and 1 base, in that order; junction bases with no gene match: 6. The CDR3 covers 16 residues. The V gene's germline CDR1 is MNHNS and CDR2 SASEGT. CDR3 residues: CASSAFRQGANTEAFF. In DNA, the CDR3 is TGTGCCAGCAGTGCATTCCGACAGGGGGCGAACACTGAAGCTTTCTTT.

The rearrangement uses TRBV28 and TRBJ2-5; D is uncertain. Deletions cut 8 bases from V and 5 bases from J, with 12 bases between. CDR1 and CDR2 from the germline V gene are MDHEN and SYDVKM. The length of the CDR3 is 12 residues. The CDR3 sequence: CASRERGETQYF. The CDR3 DNA sequence: TGTGCCAGCCGTGAGAGAGGTGAGACCCAGTACTTC.

The chain carries TRBV9 and TRBJ2-3; D is perhaps TRBD2 (7 bases). CDR1 SGDLS and CDR2 YYNGEE come from the germline V gene. This CDR3 contains 16 residues. The V and J ends lost 4 bases and 3 bases respectively, with 18 bases between them. In DNA form, the CDR3 reads TGTGCCAGCAGCCCGAGGGGGGGAGTCCGTACAGATACGCAGTATTTT. Residues: CASSPRGGVRTDTQYF.

The chain recombines TRBV21-1 with TRBJ1-1; the listed D gene, TRBD1, was not tested against the DNA. TRBV21-1 is designated a pseudogene. The CDR3 is made up of 17 amino acids. CDR3 bases: TGTGCCAGCAGCAAAGGGCCCGTCCTGACAGGCGTCTGGGAAGCTTTCTTT. Translating gives CASSKGPVLTGVWEAFF.

The chain has TRBV5-1 and TRBJ1-1; TRBD1 matches at 7 bases. The CDR3 covers 15 residues. V shed 0 bases and J 1 base; nucleotides not matched to a gene: 3. Germline CDR1 and CDR2: SGHRS and YFSETQ. The DNA of the CDR3 is TGCGCCAGCAGCTTGGAGGGGACAGAGAACACTGAAGCTTTCTTT. Translating it yields CASSLEGTENTEAFF.

This clone has only one observation. The CDR3 loop is CSVGGQAGETQYF. In DNA, the CDR3 is TGCAGCGTTGGTGGTCAGGCGGGGGAGACCCAGTACTTC. This chain links TRBV29-1 with TRBJ2-5; possible D gene TRBD2, 6 bases. Trimming removed 4 bases at V and 5 bases at J, with 14 bases between. CDR1 SQVTM and CDR2 ANQGSEA come from the germline V gene. This CDR3 region has 13 residues.

This chain connects TRBV19 to TRBJ1-2, with D unclear. The CDR3 totals 13 residues. CDR1 and CDR2 (germline): LNHDA, SQIVND (reference sequence). V was shortened by 7 bases and J by 8 bases, with 17 bases between the two germline ends. The CDR3 loop reads CASKSSARAGYTF. The CDR3 bases are TGTGCCAGTAAAAGTTCCGCGAGGGCCGGCTACACCTTC.

V and J are TRBV19 and TRBJ1-2; D perhaps matches TRBD1 (6 bases). Germline lookup yields CDR1 LNHDA and CDR2 SQIVND (reference sequence). Trimming pared 3 bases from V and 3 bases from J, leaving 8 bases between. This CDR3 has 13 amino acids. CDR3 nucleotides: TGTGCCAGTAGTATGGACAGAGACTATGGCTACACCTTC. Translating gives CASSMDRDYGYTF.

CDR3: CASSFSVDWAYNEQFF. Written as DNA, the CDR3 is TGTGCCAGCAGCTTTTCGGTTGACTGGGCCTACAATGAGCAGTTCTTC. V usage is TRBV7-9 and J usage is TRBJ2-1; D call uncertain. Germline V lookup: CDR1 SEHNR, CDR2 FQNEAQ (reference sequence). CDR3 length: 16 residues. V was shortened by 3 bases and J by 2 bases, with 14 bases between the two germline ends.

CDR3 sequence reads: CASSLTGQGNYGYTF. For the CDR3, the DNA is TGTGCCAGCAGCTTGACGGGACAGGGTAACTATGGCTACACCTTC. The chain employs TRBV5-4 and TRBJ1-2, with TRBD1 matching over 9 bases. The CDR3 contains 15 residues. J lost 1 base, V lost 1 base, and 2 bases had no gene match. Germline V lookup: CDR1 SGHNT, CDR2 YYREEE (reference sequence).

The rearrangement uses TRBV11-2 and TRBJ2-7; possibly TRBD1 for D (5 bases). V was pared by 3 bases and J by 5 bases, with 8 bases between. The CDR3 has 12 amino acids. The germline V gene has CDR1 SGHAT and CDR2 FQNNGV. The CDR3 DNA sequence: TGTGCCAGCAGCTTGGCAGGGAACGAGCAGTACTTC. It codes for CASSLAGNEQYF.

The rearrangement joins TRBV4-2 to TRBJ1-2; D call uncertain. V lost 2 bases and J lost 7, with 20 bases in between. There are 16 residues in the CDR3. CDR1 LGHNA and CDR2 YNFKEQ come from the germline V gene. The CDR3 is CASSQQTTRGAGGYTF. The CDR3 DNA is TGTGCCAGCAGCCAACAAACGACACGGGGTGCGGGTGGCTACACCTTC.

The rearrangement uses TRBV5-1 and TRBJ1-5; TRBD1 aligns across 10 bases. Germline-derived CDR1 and CDR2 are SGHRS and YFSETQ. Trimming cost V 3 bases and J 5 bases; bases outside gene matches: 2. There are 14 residues in the CDR3. This CDR3 is CASSSGQGDQPQHF. The CDR3 nucleotides read TGCGCCAGCAGCTCCGGACAGGGGGATCAGCCCCAGCATTTT. Looking up the rest from reference TRBV5-1 and TRBJ1-5 gives the full variable domain: KAGVTQTPRYLIKTRGQQVTLSCSPISGHRSVSWYQQTPGQGLQFLFEYFSETQRNKGNFPGRFSGRQFSNSRSEMNVSTLELGDSALYLCASSSGQGDQPQHFGDGTRLSIL.

This clone was counted a few times. The chain uses TRBV7-2 and TRBJ1-5; 7 bases map to TRBD1. The length of the CDR3 is 17 residues. Germline V gene lookup returns CDR1 SGHTA and CDR2 FQGNSA. V was clipped by 4 bases and J by 0 bases; unmatched bases: 9. In DNA form, the CDR3 reads TGTGCCAGCAGCTCGGGACAGCGAGAATATAGCAATCAGCCCCAGCATTTT. Protein: CASSSGQREYSNQPQHF.

The V gene is TRBV6-2 or TRBV6-3, the J gene TRBJ1-2; no clear D gene. Germline CDR1 reads MNHEY; CDR2 reads SVGEGT. The CDR3 extends over 14 amino acids. V was cut by 2 bases and J by 3 bases, with 10 bases left in between. The CDR3 DNA reads as TGTGCCAGCAGTTACGTGAGAGGGTACTATGGCTACACCTTC. Its translation: CASSYVRGYYGYTF.

The chain joins TRBV11-3 to TRBJ2-3; D uncertain. Trimming removed 1 base from V and 1 base from J, with 3 bases in between. Germline V gene data show CDR1 as SGHNT and CDR2 as YENEEA. This CDR3 region has 13 residues. This chain's CDR3 is CASSLGRTDTQYF. CDR3 coding DNA: TGTGCCAGCAGCTTAGGGCGCACAGATACGCAGTATTTT.

This chain links TRBV7-2 with TRBJ2-1; TRBD2 might be the D (5 bases). Germline CDR1 reads SGHTA; CDR2 reads FQGNSA. V lost 0 bases and J 11 bases, leaving 14 bases between the germline ends. This CDR3 region has 14 residues. CDR3 DNA sequence: TGTGCCAGCAGCTTAGCGGGAGAGAGGACCCAGCAGTTCTTC. Amino acid sequence: CASSLAGERTQQFF.

The chain is built from TRBV5-4 and TRBJ2-2; 8 bases line up with TRBD1. Germline values: CDR1 SGHNT, CDR2 YYREEE (reference sequence). V trimming: 5 bases; J trimming: 7 bases; junction bases outside the gene matches: 4. The CDR3 spans 13 residues. The CDR3 coding sequence is TGTGCCAGCAGGCAGGGGGCCGTCGGGGAGCTGTTTTTT. Encoded protein: CASRQGAVGELFF.